The subject of this entry is one T cell receptor (beta chain). No antigen is known for it. The sample belongs to a study of T cell responses to AZD1222 COVID-19 vaccine. The CDR3 length is 15 residues. CDR1 is MNHEY, CDR2 SVGAGI, per germline. V dropped 6 bases and J dropped 0 bases, with 11 bases sitting between them. Study-wide results and caveats: Clonal diversity was possibly underestimated; the donors were predominantly white British and more often female. Among AZD1222 vaccinees, only five to seven were seropositive at baseline.

The assay was immunoSEQ multiplex PCR, and TCRdb's table has in-frame clones only and misses some. The data contain 150,000 to 200,000 clones, less than 95% of them singletons. The TCR comes from an adult in good health. The chain carries TRBV6-5 and TRBJ2-2, with D unresolved. The material was peripheral blood, obtained on day 0 of AZD1222 vaccination. The CDR3 DNA is TGTGCCAGCAGAGCTGACGGTTCGAACACCGGGGAGCTGTTTTTT. Amino acid sequence: CASRADGSNTGELFF.